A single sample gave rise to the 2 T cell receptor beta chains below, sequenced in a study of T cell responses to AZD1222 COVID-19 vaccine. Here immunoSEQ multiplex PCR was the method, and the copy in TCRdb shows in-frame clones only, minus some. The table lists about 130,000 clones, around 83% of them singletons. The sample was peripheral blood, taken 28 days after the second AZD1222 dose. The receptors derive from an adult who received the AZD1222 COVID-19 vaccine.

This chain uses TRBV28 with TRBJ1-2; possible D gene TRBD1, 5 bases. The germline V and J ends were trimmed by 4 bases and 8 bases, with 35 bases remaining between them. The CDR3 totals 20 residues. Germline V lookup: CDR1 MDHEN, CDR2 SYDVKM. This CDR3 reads CASSSPTFGGNGGYLGGYTF. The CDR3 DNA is TGTGCCAGCAGTTCCCCCACATTTGGGGGAAACGGGGGGTATCTGGGCGGCTACACCTTC.

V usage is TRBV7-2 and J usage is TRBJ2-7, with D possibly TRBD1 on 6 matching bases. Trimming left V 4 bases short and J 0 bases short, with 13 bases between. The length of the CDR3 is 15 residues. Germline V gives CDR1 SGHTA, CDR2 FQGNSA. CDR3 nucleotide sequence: TGTGCCAGCAGCTACAGGGTGGGTACCTCCTACGAGCAGTACTTC. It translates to CASSYRVGTSYEQYF.